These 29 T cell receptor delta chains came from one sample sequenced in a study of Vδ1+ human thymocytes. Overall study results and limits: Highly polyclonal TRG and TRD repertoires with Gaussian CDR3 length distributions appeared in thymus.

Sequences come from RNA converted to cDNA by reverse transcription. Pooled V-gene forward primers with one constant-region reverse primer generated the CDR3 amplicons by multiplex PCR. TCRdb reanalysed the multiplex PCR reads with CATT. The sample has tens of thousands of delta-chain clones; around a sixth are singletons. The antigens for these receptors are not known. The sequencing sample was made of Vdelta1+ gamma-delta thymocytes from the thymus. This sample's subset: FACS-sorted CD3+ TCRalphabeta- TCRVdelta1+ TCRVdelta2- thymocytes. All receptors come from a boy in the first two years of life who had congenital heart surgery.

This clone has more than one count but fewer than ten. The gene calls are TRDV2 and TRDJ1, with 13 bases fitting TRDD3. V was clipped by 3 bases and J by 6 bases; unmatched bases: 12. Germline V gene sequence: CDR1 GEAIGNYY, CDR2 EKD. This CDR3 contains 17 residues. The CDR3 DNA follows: TGTGCCTGTGACTTGTCAGACTGGGGGATACGCCGCTATAAACTCATCTTT. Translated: CACDLSDWGIRRYKLIF.

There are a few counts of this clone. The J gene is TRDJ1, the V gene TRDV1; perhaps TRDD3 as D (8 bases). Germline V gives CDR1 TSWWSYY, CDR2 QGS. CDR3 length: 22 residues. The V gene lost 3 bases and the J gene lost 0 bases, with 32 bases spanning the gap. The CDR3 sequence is CALGEATFLRWGIPVYTDKLIF. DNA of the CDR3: TGTGCTCTTGGGGAGGCTACCTTCCTCCGGTGGGGGATTCCAGTGTACACCGATAAACTCATCTTT.

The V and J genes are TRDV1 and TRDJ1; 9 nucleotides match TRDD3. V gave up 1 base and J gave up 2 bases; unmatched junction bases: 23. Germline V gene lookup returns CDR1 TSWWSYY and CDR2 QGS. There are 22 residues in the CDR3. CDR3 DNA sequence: TGTGCTCTTGGGGAACCGACGTGCGTGCTGGGGGATTGGTTGAAGTTTACCGATAAACTCATCTTT. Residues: CALGEPTCVLGDWLKFTDKLIF.

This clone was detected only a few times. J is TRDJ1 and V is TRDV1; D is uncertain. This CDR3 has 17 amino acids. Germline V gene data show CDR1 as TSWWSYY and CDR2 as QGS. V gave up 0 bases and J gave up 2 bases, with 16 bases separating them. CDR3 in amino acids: CALGELDRLLLTDKLIF. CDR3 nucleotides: TGTGCTCTTGGGGAACTAGACAGGCTGCTCCTTACCGATAAACTCATCTTT.

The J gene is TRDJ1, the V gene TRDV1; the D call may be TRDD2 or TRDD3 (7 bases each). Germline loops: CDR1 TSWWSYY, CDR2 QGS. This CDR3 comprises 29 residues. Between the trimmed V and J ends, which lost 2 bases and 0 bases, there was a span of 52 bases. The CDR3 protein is CALGEGWLPVSTRSSYGLGVSPYTDKLIF. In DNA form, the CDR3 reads TGTGCTCTTGGGGAAGGGTGGCTCCCTGTCTCCACCCGTAGTTCCTACGGGCTGGGGGTCTCCCCGTACACCGATAAACTCATCTTT.

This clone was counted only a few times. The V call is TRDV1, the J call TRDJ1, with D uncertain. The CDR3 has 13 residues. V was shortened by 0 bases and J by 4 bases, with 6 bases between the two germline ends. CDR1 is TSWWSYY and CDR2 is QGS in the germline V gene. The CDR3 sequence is CALGELYSDKLIF. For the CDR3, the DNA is TGTGCTCTTGGGGAACTCTACAGCGATAAACTCATCTTT.

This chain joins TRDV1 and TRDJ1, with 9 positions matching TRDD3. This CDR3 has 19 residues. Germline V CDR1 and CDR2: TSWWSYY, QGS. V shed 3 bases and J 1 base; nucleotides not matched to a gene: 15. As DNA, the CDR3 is TGTGCTCTTGGGGAGCATATACGGGGGATACACCCCTGCACCGATAAACTCATCTTT. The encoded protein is CALGEHIRGIHPCTDKLIF.

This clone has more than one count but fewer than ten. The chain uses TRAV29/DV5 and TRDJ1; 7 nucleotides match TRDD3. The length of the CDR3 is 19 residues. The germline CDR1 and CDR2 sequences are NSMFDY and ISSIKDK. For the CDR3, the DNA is TGTGCCAAATTCCCCCCCAACTACGGTGGGCTGGGGATATTATATAAACTCATCTTT. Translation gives CAKFPPNYGGLGILYKLIF.

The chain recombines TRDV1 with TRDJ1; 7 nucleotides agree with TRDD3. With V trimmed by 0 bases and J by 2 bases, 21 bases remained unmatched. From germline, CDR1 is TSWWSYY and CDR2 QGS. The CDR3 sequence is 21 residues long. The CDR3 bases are TGTGCTCTTGGGGAACTCCCCGATCCTGGTATCGGTACTGGGGATACCGATAAACTCATCTTT. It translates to CALGELPDPGIGTGDTDKLIF.

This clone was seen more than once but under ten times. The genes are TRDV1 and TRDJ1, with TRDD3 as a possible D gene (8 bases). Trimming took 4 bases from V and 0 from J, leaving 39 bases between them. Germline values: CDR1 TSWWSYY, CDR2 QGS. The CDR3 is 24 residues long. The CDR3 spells CALGVPPIVPTGGIEGMYTDKLIF. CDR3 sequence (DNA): TGTGCTCTTGGGGTCCCTCCCATTGTTCCTACGGGGGGGATAGAGGGGATGTACACCGATAAACTCATCTTT.

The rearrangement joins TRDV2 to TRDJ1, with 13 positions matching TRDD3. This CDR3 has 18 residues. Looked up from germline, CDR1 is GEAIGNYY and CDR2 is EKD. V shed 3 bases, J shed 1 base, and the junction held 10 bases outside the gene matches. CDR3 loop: CACDLVGHWGIRTDKLIF. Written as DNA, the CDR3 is TGTGCCTGTGACCTCGTGGGGCACTGGGGGATACGCACCGATAAACTCATCTTT.

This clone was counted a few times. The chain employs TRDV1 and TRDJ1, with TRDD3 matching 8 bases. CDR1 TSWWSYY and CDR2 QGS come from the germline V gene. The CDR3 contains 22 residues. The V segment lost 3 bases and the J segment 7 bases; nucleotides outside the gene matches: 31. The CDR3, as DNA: TGTGCTCTTGGGGAGCTTGACGGGCCTGGAGATGGCCTACGGGATACGTGTAGTAAACTCATCTTT. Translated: CALGELDGPGDGLRDTCSKLIF.

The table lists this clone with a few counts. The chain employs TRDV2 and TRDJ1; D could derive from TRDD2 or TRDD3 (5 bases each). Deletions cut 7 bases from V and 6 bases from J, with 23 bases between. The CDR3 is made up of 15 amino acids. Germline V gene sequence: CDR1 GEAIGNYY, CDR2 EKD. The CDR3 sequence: CACLRIRMQTNKLIF. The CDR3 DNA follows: TGTGCCTGCCTTCGAATACGAATGCAGACCAATAAACTCATCTTT.

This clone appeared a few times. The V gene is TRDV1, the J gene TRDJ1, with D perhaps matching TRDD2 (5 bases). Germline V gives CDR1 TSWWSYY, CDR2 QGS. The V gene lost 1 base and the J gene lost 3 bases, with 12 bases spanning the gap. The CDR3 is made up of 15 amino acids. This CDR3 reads CALGERASLPDKLIF. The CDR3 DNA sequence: TGTGCTCTTGGGGAACGGGCCTCCCTACCCGATAAACTCATCTTT.

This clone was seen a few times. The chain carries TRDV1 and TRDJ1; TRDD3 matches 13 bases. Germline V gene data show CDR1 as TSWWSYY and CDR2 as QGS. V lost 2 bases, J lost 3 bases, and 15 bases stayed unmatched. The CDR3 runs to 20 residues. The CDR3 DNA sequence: TGTGCTCTTGGGGAAGCCCCCCGAGGTACTGGGGGATACGCTGCCGATAAACTCATCTTT. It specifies CALGEAPRGTGGYAADKLIF.

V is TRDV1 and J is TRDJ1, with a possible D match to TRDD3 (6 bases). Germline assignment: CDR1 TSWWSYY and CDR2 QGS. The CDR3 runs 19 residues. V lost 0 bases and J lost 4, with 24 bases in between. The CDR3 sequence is CALGELPPVGLGFGDKLIF. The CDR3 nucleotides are TGTGCTCTTGGGGAACTTCCACCCGTCGGGCTGGGGTTCGGCGATAAACTCATCTTT.

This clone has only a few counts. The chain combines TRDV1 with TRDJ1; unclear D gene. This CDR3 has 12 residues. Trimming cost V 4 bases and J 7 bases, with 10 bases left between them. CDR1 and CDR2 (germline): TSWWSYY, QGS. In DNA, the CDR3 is TGTGCTCTTGGGGGAAACGAAACTAAACTCATCTTT. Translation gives CALGGNETKLIF.

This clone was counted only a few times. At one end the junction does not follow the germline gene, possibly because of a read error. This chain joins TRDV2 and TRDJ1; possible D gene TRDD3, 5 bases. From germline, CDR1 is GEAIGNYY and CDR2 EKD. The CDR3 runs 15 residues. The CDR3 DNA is TGTGCCCGTGACATACTGGAGGGTCCCACCGATAAACTCATCTTT. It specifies CARDILEGPTDKLIF.

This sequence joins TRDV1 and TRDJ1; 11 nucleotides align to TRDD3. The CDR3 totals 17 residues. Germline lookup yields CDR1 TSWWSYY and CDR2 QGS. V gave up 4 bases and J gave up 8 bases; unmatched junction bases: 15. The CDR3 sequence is CALGGPYWGISGRKLIF. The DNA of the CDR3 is TGTGCTCTTGGGGGTCCGTACTGGGGGATAAGCGGTCGCAAACTCATCTTT.

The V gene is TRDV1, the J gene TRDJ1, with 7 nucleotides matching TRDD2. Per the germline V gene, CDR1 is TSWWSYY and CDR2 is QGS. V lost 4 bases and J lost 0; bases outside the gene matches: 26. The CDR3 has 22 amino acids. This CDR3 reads CALGVNPFLRFSRPSYTDKLIF. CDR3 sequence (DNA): TGTGCTCTTGGGGTAAACCCGTTCCTACGATTTAGTAGGCCGTCGTACACCGATAAACTCATCTTT.

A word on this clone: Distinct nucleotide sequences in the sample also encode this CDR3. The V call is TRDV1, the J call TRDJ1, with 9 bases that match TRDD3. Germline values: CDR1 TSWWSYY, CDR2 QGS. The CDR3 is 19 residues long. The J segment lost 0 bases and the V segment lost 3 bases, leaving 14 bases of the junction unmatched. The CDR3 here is CALGESKAWGMPYTDKLIF. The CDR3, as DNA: TGTGCTCTTGGGGAGTCAAAGGCCTGGGGGATGCCGTACACCGATAAACTCATCTTT.

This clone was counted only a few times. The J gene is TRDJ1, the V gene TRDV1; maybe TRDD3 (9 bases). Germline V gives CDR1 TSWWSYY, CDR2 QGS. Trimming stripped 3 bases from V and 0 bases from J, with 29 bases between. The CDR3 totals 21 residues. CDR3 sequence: CALGDRLPTLGIRGYTDKLIF. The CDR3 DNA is TGTGCTCTTGGGGACCGTCTTCCTACCCTGGGGATACGAGGGTACACCGATAAACTCATCTTT.

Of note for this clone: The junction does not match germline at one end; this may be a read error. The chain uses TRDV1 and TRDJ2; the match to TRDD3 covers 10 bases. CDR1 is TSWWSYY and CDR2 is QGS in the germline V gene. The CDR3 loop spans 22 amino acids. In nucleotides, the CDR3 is TGTGCTCTTGGGGAAACCTACGACCCTATGTACTGGGGGATCGAATCGACAGAACAACTCTTCTTT. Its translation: CALGETYDPMYWGIESTEQLFF.

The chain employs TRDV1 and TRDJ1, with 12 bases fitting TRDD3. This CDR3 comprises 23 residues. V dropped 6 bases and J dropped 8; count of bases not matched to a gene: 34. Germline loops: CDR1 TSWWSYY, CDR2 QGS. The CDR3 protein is CALGVCAHLLGLGDTGLNRKLIF. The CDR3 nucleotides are TGTGCTCTTGGTGTTTGTGCCCACTTACTGGGACTGGGGGATACTGGGTTGAATCGGAAACTCATCTTT.

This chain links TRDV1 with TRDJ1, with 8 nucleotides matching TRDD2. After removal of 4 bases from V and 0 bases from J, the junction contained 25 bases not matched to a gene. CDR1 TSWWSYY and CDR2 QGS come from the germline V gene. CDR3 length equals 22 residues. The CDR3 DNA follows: TGTGCTCTTGGGGTACCCACTTCCTACGGGGGGAGAGGGACAAAGTACACCGATAAACTCATCTTT. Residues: CALGVPTSYGGRGTKYTDKLIF.

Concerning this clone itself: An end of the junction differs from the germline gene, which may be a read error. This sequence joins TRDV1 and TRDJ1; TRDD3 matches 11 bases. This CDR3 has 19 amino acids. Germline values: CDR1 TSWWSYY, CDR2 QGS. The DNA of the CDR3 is TGTGCTCTCGGGGGCGGCCTCGCTGGGGGATACCGGGAGCTCGATAAACTCATCTTT. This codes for CALGGGLAGGYRELDKLIF.

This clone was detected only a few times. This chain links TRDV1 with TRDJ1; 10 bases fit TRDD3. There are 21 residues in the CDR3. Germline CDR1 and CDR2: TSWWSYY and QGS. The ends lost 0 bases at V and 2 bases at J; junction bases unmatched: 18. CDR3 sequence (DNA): TGTGCTCTTGGGGAACTAGTGTCCTACTCTCCGATACTGGGGGATACCGATAAACTCATCTTT. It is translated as CALGELVSYSPILGDTDKLIF.

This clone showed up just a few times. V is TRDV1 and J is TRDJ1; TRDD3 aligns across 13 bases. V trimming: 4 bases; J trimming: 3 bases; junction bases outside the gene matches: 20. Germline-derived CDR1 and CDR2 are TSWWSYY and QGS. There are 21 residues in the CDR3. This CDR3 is CALGGSYVRYWGIREADKLIF. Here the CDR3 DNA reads TGTGCTCTTGGGGGGTCCTACGTTCGGTACTGGGGGATACGCGAAGCCGATAAACTCATCTTT.

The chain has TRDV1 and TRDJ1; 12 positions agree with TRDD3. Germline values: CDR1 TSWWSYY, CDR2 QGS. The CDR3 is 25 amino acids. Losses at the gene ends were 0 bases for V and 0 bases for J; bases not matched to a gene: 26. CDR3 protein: CALGELSMSPPPFTGGYPYTDKLIF. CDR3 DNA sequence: TGTGCTCTTGGGGAACTAAGTATGAGCCCCCCCCCTTTTACTGGGGGATACCCGTACACCGATAAACTCATCTTT.